The source of this TCR beta chain is a study of PD-L1 blockade in urothelial cancer. The CDR3 runs to 13 residues. This table comes from immunoSEQ multiplex PCR, and its TCRdb copy is limited to in-frame clones, with some not included. The sample has roughly 38,000 clones, around four fifths seen once. Time point: pretreatment peripheral blood. The chain employs TRBV21-1 and TRBJ2-1; TRBD2, the D gene given by the table, was not confirmed from the DNA. TRBV21-1 is listed as a pseudogene. The sample here was PBMCs, taken around atezolizumab (anti-PD-L1) treatment. The clonotype originates from a man between 60 and 75 years old with urothelial cancer. The CDR3 is CASRKSRLNEQFF. Written as DNA, the CDR3 is TGTGCCAGCAGAAAATCTAGACTCAATGAGCAGTTCTTC.